This TCR beta chain emerged from a study of T-cell memory formation after mild COVID-19. TCRdb reprocessed the 5' RACE reads with MiXCR, giving one entry per CDR3 protein. This sample yields about 33,000 distinct CDR3 sequences, of which under 25% are seen a single time; less than 2% belongs to the top ten. This clonotype appeared a few times. Input material: PBMCs or a T cell subset sorted from them (not recorded which). This clonotype was obtained from an adult who had mild COVID-19 (a few samples of this study predate the infection). Cell type and time point are not known.

The CDR3 coding sequence is TGCGCCAGCAGCCCCCGCGGGGGGGGAAGCACTGAAGCTTTCTTT. Translation gives CASSPRGGGSTEAFF. The chain uses TRBV4-1 and TRBJ1-1; tentative D call: TRBD1 (5 bases). From germline, CDR1 is MGHRA and CDR2 YSYEKL. This CDR3 has 15 amino acids. V was pared by 4 bases and J by 4 bases, with 16 bases between.